The source of this TCR beta chain is a study of shared clonotypes between healthy human individuals. Study-wide context: Per donor, three plates held CD4 naive cells, three held CD4 memory, two held CD8 naive and one held CD8 memory. Study-wide results and caveats: Tissue TCR repertoires likely differ from these blood-only repertoires.

Study donors comprised healthy, HIV-negative adults devoid of recent acute infection or vaccination. In germline, CDR1 is SEHNR, CDR2 FQNEAQ (reference sequence). V was clipped by 1 base and J by 3 bases; unmatched bases: 7. The CDR3 contains 17 residues. Using about 0.2 ug DNA, some 30,000 T cell genomes, the sorted-subset replicate PCRs were run. TCRdb keeps only in-frame clones here, not all; method: immunoSEQ multiplex PCR. This table holds approximately 1,500,000 clones, 95% to 99% found once. Remarks on this clone: Its antigen remains unknown.

The rearrangement joins TRBV7-9 to TRBJ2-3; 10 bases line up with TRBD1. Sequencing was performed on naive CD4+ T cells sorted from blood. The subset is: CD45RA+ positively selected. The origin of this receptor is a man aged 25 to 45 in good health. As DNA, the CDR3 is TGTGCCAGCAGCTTAGGTGAGGGACAGGGGAGGACAGATACGCAGTATTTT. Protein product: CASSLGEGQGRTDTQYF.